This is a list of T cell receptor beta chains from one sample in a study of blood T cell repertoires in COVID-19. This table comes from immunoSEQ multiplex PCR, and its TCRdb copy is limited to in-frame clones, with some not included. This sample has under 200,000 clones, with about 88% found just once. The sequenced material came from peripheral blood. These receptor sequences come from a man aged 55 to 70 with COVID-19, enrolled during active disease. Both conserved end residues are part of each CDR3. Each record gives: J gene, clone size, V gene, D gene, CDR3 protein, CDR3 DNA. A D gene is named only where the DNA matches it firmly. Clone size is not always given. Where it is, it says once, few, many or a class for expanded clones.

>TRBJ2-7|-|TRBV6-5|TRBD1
CASRSRGRNYEQYF
TGTGCCAGCCGCTCGAGGGGGCGGAATTACGAGCAGTACTTC
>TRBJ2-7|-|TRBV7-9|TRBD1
CASSKLGQGNPYEQYF
TGTGCCAGCAGCAAGCTGGGACAGGGTAACCCCTACGAGCAGTACTTC
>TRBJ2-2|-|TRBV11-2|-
CASSLPSGELFF
TGTGCCAGCAGCCTACCTTCCGGGGAGCTGTTTTTT
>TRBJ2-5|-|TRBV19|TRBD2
CASNAAGALETQYF
TGTGCCAGTAACGCAGCGGGAGCATTAGAGACCCAGTACTTC
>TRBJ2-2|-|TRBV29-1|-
CSVEVVSSNTGELFF
TGCAGCGTTGAAGTAGTCTCTTCGAACACCGGGGAGCTGTTTTTT
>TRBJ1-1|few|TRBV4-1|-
CASRSTPGVSTEAFF
TGCGCCAGCAGATCCACCCCAGGGGTTAGCACTGAAGCTTTCTTT
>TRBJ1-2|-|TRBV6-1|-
CASSEEVQNGYTF
TGTGCCAGCAGTGAAGAAGTACAAAACGGCTACACCTTC
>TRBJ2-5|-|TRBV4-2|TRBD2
CASSQERLAGGETQYF
TGTGCCAGCAGCCAAGAAAGGCTAGCGGGAGGGGAGACCCAGTACTTC
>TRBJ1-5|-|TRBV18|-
CASSPTRGPTQPQHF
TGTGCCAGCTCACCTACGCGGGGGCCAACTCAGCCCCAGCATTTT
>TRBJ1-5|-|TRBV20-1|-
CSASAGNTNQPQHF
TGCAGTGCTAGTGCCGGGAATACCAATCAGCCCCAGCATTTT
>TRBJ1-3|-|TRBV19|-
CASSIYASSGNTIYF
TGTGCCAGTAGTATATATGCGAGCTCTGGAAACACCATATATTTT
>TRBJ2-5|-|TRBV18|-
CASSLLSGGAGGETQYF
TGTGCCAGCTCACTCCTCAGTGGGGGCGCCGGCGGAGAGACCCAGTACTTC
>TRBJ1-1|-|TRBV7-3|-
CASSLQASNFMNTEAFF
TGTGCCAGCAGCTTACAGGCCTCCAACTTTATGAACACTGAAGCTTTCTTT
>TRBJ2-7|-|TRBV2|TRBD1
CASSEWAPGQVSYEQYF
TGTGCCAGCAGTGAATGGGCACCGGGACAGGTGAGCTACGAGCAGTACTTC
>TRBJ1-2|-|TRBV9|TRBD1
CASSGGQGYGYTF
TGTGCCAGCAGCGGGGGACAGGGCTATGGCTACACCTTC
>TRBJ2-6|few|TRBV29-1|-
CSVGPGWGAGANVLTF
TGCAGCGTTGGGCCAGGGTGGGGCGCTGGGGCCAACGTCCTGACTTTC
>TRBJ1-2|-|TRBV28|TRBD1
CASRGSPGTGEDGYTF
TGTGCCAGCAGGGGATCCCCCGGGACAGGGGAAGATGGCTACACCTTC
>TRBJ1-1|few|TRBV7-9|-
CASSLGQVNTEAFF
TGTGCCAGCAGCTTAGGACAGGTGAACACTGAAGCTTTCTTT
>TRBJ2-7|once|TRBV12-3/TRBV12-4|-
CASSSTETYEQYF
TGTGCCAGCAGCTCGACAGAGACCTACGAGCAGTACTTC
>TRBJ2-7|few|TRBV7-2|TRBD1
CASSKGQRPEEQYF
TGTGCCAGCTCTAAGGGACAGCGGCCGGAAGAGCAGTACTTC
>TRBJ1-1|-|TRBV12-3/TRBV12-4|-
CASSRQGNTEAFF
TGTGCCAGCAGCCGGCAGGGGAACACTGAAGCTTTCTTT
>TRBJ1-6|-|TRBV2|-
CASRVGQLSNSPLHF
TGTGCCAGCAGGGTCGGACAGCTGTCCAATTCACCCCTCCACTTT
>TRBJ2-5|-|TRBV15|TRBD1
CATSRDRGEETQYF
TGTGCCACCAGTAGGGACAGGGGCGAGGAGACCCAGTACTTC
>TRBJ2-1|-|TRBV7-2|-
CASSVGSPNEQFF
TGTGCCAGCAGCGTCGGGTCGCCCAATGAGCAGTTCTTC
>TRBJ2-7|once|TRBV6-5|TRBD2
CASSSRLAGGYEQYF
TGTGCCAGCAGTTCTCGACTAGCGGGGGGATACGAGCAGTACTTC
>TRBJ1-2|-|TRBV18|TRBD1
CASSPSRDRSWGYTF
TGTGCCAGCTCACCATCCCGGGACAGGTCATGGGGCTACACCTTC
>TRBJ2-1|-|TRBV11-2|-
CASSLAIYNEQFF
TGTGCCAGCAGCTTAGCAATCTACAATGAGCAGTTCTTC
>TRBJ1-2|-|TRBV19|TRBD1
CASSIGQGANYGYTF
TGTGCCAGTAGTATTGGTCAGGGGGCCAACTATGGCTACACCTTC
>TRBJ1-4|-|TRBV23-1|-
CASSIRGSVDEKLFF
TGCGCCAGCAGCATAAGGGGGTCTGTGGATGAAAAACTGTTTTTT
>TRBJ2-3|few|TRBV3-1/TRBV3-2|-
CASSQVPDSGDTQYF
TGTGCCAGCAGCCAAGTCCCGGATTCGGGAGATACGCAGTATTTT
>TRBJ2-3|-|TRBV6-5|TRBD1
CASSFRQGSTDTQYF
TGTGCCAGCAGTTTTAGACAGGGTAGTACAGATACGCAGTATTTT
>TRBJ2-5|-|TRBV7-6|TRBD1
CASSSLGQGFWETQYF
TGTGCCAGCAGCTCCCTTGGACAGGGTTTTTGGGAGACCCAGTACTTC
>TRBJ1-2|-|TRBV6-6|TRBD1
CASSSMTGTVYGYTF
TGTGCCAGCAGTTCGATGACCGGGACAGTCTATGGCTACACCTTC
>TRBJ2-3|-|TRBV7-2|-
CACGERTDTQYF
TGTGCTTGCGGGGAACGGACCGATACGCAGTATTTT
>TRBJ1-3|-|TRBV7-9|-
CASIQLNSGNTIYF
TGTGCCAGCATACAGCTGAACTCTGGAAACACCATATATTTT
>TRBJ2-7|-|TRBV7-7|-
CASSPDSGPYEQYF
TGTGCTAGCAGCCCGGACTCCGGACCCTACGAGCAGTACTTC
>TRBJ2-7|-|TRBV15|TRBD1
CATSREAGGYEQYF
TGTGCCACCAGCAGAGAGGCAGGGGGCTACGAGCAGTACTTC
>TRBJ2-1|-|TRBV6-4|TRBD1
CASSSGQGYNEQFF
TGTGCCAGCAGCTCGGGACAGGGGTACAATGAGCAGTTCTTC
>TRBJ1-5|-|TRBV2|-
CASSDRGVGQPQHF
TGTGCCAGCAGTGACAGGGGAGTCGGTCAGCCCCAGCATTTT
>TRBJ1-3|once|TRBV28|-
CASSNRAPGNTIYF
TGTGCCAGCAGTAACAGGGCTCCTGGAAACACCATATATTTT
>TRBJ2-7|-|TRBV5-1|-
CASSPAGSSYEQYF
TGCGCCAGCAGCCCCGCAGGGTCCTCCTACGAGCAGTACTTC
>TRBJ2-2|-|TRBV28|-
CASSLRTGELFF
TGTGCCAGCAGTTTACGCACCGGGGAGCTGTTTTTT
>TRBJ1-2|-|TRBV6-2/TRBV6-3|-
CASSPRALRSGYTF
TGTGCCAGCAGTCCCAGGGCCCTAAGGTCTGGCTACACCTTC
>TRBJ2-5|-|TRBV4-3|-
CASSQTGGSQETQYF
TGCGCCAGCAGCCAAACCGGGGGTTCCCAAGAGACCCAGTACTTC
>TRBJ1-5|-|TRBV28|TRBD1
CASSLETGREQPQHF
TGTGCCAGCAGTTTAGAGACAGGGAGAGAACAGCCCCAGCATTTT
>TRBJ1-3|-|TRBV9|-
CASSDTGRAGDTIYF
TGTGCCAGCAGCGACACAGGGAGGGCGGGAGACACCATATATTTT
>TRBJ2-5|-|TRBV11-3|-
CASNPGQSRETQYF
TGTGCCAGCAACCCAGGACAATCGAGGGAGACCCAGTACTTC
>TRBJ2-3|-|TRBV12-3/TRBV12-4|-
CASSPGTDTQYF
TGTGCCAGCAGTCCCGGCACAGATACGCAGTATTTT
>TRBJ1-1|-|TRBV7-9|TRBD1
CASSLLGTGSKAFF
TGTGCCAGCAGCTTATTAGGGACAGGGAGTAAGGCTTTCTTT
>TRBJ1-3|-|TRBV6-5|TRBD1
CASRGTAGNTIYF
TGTGCCAGCAGGGGGACAGCTGGAAACACCATATATTTT
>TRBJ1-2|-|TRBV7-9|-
CASSLEAGANYGYTF
TGTGCCAGCAGCTTAGAAGCGGGAGCGAACTATGGCTACACCTTC
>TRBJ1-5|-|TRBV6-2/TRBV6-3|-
CASSYMADFVSNQPQHF
TGTGCCAGCAGTTACATGGCGGATTTCGTAAGCAATCAGCCCCAGCATTTT
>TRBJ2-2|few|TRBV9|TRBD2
CASSGAQGLAGFTGELFF
TGTGCCAGCAGCGGAGCCCAGGGACTAGCGGGGTTCACCGGGGAGCTGTTTTTT
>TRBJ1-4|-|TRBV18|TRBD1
CASSPPTGGDEKLFF
TGTGCCAGCTCACCACCCACAGGGGGCGATGAAAAACTGTTTTTT
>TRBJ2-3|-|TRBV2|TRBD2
CASRPTSGLGRGTDTQYF
TGTGCCAGCAGGCCCACTAGCGGGCTAGGAAGGGGCACAGATACGCAGTATTTT
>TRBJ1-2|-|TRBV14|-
CASSQTLGGNGYTF
TGTGCCAGCAGCCAGACGCTCGGGGGGAATGGCTACACCTTC
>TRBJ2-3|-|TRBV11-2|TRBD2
CASSNAPRGGGTDTQYF
TGTGCCAGCAGCAACGCGCCCCGCGGGGGAGGTACAGATACGCAGTATTTT